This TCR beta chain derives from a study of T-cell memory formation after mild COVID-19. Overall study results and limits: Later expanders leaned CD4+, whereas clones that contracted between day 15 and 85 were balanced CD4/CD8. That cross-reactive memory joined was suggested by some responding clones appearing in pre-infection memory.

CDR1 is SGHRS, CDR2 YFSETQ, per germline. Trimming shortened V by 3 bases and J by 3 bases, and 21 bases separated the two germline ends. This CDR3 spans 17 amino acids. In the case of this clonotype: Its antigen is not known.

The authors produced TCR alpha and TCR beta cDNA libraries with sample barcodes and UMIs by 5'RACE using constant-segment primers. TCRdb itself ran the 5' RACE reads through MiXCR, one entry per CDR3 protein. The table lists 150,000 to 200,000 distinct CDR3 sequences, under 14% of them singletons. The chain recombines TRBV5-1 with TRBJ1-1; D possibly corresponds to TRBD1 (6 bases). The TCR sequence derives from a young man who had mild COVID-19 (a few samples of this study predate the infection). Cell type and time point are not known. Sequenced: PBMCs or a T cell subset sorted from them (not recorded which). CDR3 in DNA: TGCGCCAGCAGCTGGGCGACCTTGGGGGGCGCGGACACTGAAGCTTTCTTT. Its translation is CASSWATLGGADTEAFF.